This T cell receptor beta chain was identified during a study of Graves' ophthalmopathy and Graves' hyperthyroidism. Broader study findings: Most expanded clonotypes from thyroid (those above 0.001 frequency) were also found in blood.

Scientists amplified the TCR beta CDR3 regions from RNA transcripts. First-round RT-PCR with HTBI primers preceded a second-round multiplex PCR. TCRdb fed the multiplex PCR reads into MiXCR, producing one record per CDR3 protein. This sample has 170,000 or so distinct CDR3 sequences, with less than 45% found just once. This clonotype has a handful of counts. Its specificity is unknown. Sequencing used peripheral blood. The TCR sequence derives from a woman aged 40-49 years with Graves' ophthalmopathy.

In DNA form, the CDR3 reads TGTGCCAGCAGCCCCCCTACGTACCAAGAGACCCAGTACTTC. The encoded protein is CASSPPTYQETQYF. The chain joins TRBV7-2 to TRBJ2-5; no clear D gene. The CDR3 is 14 amino acids. CDR1 SGHTA and CDR2 FQGNSA come from the germline V gene. Trimming removed 5 bases from V and 0 bases from J, with 10 bases in between.